This T cell receptor (beta chain) came from a study of blood T cell repertoires in COVID-19. Sequenced by immunoSEQ multiplex PCR; TCRdb stores in-frame clones only, minus some. The repertoire holds hundreds of thousands of clones, with around 85% as singletons. The V end was cut by 3 bases, the J end by 4 bases, with 18 bases between. The CDR3 has 16 residues. The germline V gene has CDR1 LNHDA and CDR2 SQIVND (reference sequence). This chain uses TRBV19 with TRBJ1-2; D is uncertain. Material: PBMCs or T cells enriched from blood (not recorded which). This clonotype was sampled from a woman in her forties or fifties who had recovered from COVID-19. CDR3 region: CASSILTGRVGYGYTF. The CDR3 nucleotides are TGTGCCAGTAGTATTTTGACTGGCCGAGTCGGCTATGGCTACACCTTC.